This T cell receptor beta chain was observed in a study of CD8+ T cells in alopecia areata. General study findings and limits: Lesional scalp displayed greater clonality than normal scalp, most notably in alopecia totalis/universalis.

It was cDNA, reverse transcribed from extracted RNA, that served as the sequencing template. Only in-frame clones appear in the TCRdb table, and some are missing; sequencing was by immunoSEQ multiplex PCR. The sample contains 200,000 to 250,000 clones, under 70% of which appear only once. Details on this clone: Its matching antigen is unknown.

Treatment specified: oral pan-JAK inhibitor, 5-10 mg twice daily. The V end lost 0 bases, the J end lost 5 bases, and 4 bases lay between the germline ends. There are 13 residues in the CDR3. Germline V gives CDR1 KGHSH, CDR2 LQKENI. Sequences were derived from CD4+ T cells sorted from blood, sampled between weeks 43 and 45, from a patient treated with tofacitinib. This receptor was obtained from a human donor with alopecia areata. The chain has TRBV18 and TRBJ2-2; no clear D gene. The CDR3 loop is CASSPPTTGELFF. The CDR3 bases are TGTGCCAGCTCACCACCGACTACCGGGGAGCTGTTTTTT.